This is a list of T cell receptor beta chains from one sample in a study of beta chain features in type 1 diabetes. TCRdb keeps only in-frame clones here, not all; method: immunoSEQ multiplex PCR. The sample holds under 300,000 clones, 25% to 30% seen once. Specimen: central memory CD4+ T cells from blood. Every receptor here comes from a man in his thirties or forties in good health. Both conserved end residues are part of each CDR3. A D gene is named only where the DNA matches it firmly. Size is omitted from some rows. Given values are once, few, many or a class for expanded clones.

d_gene: NA
abundance: many
v_gene: TRBV18
j_gene: TRBJ2-5
CDR3nt: TGTGCCAGCTCACCAAGGGAGTTTTTCGGGACCCAGTACTTC
CDR3aa: CASSPREFFGTQYF

d_gene: NA
abundance: NA
v_gene: TRBV13
j_gene: TRBJ1-6
CDR3nt: TGTGCCAGCAGCTTCTCAGGCAATTCACCCCTCCACTTT
CDR3aa: CASSFSGNSPLHF

d_gene: NA
abundance: many
v_gene: TRBV7-9
j_gene: TRBJ2-1
CDR3nt: TGTGCCAGCAGCTTAATTAGTAGGGAGCAGTTCTTC
CDR3aa: CASSLISREQFF

d_gene: NA
abundance: few
v_gene: TRBV2
j_gene: TRBJ1-2
CDR3nt: TGTGCCAGCAGTGATCGGACAGTTTATGGCTACACCTTC
CDR3aa: CASSDRTVYGYTF

d_gene: NA
abundance: NA
v_gene: TRBV5-4
j_gene: TRBJ2-1
CDR3nt: TGTGCCAGCAGCTTGACGACTAGTGGGATCGATGAGCAGTTCTTC
CDR3aa: CASSLTTSGIDEQFF

d_gene: NA
abundance: few
v_gene: TRBV30
j_gene: TRBJ2-7
CDR3nt: TGTGCCTGGAGATCCCGAGAGCTCAAAACCTACGAGCAGTACTTC
CDR3aa: CAWRSRELKTYEQYF

d_gene: NA
abundance: NA
v_gene: TRBV11-2
j_gene: TRBJ2-5
CDR3nt: TGTGCCAGCAGCTCCGGAGGGGAGACCCAGTACTTC
CDR3aa: CASSSGGETQYF

d_gene: NA
abundance: few
v_gene: TRBV11-2
j_gene: TRBJ1-2
CDR3nt: TGTGCCAGCAGCTTAGACAACTATGGCTACACCTTC
CDR3aa: CASSLDNYGYTF

d_gene: NA
abundance: few
v_gene: TRBV19
j_gene: TRBJ2-1
CDR3nt: TGTGCCAGTAGTCTCAACCAGCGGAACCAGCAGTTCTTC
CDR3aa: CASSLNQRNQQFF

d_gene: TRBD1
abundance: many
v_gene: TRBV10-3
j_gene: TRBJ2-3
CDR3nt: TGTGCCATCAGTGCCGGGACAGGAGTTGCAGATACGCAGTATTTT
CDR3aa: CAISAGTGVADTQYF

d_gene: TRBD1
abundance: NA
v_gene: TRBV7-8
j_gene: TRBJ2-7
CDR3nt: TGTGCCAGCAGCTTAGTGGCCGCCGGGACAGGGACCTACGAGCAGTACTTC
CDR3aa: CASSLVAAGTGTYEQYF

d_gene: NA
abundance: NA
v_gene: TRBV7-9
j_gene: TRBJ1-5
CDR3nt: TGTGCCAGCACCCTCGGAGCGGATAGCAATCAGCCCCAGCATTTT
CDR3aa: CASTLGADSNQPQHF

d_gene: NA
abundance: few
v_gene: TRBV30
j_gene: TRBJ2-3
CDR3nt: TGTGCCTGGAGTCCCGACGCCTTGGATACGCAGTATTTT
CDR3aa: CAWSPDALDTQYF

d_gene: TRBD2
abundance: few
v_gene: TRBV29-1
j_gene: TRBJ2-1
CDR3nt: TGCAGCGTTAGGGCGGGGGGCGTTCGCGAGCAGTTCTTC
CDR3aa: CSVRAGGVREQFF

d_gene: NA
abundance: NA
v_gene: TRBV18
j_gene: TRBJ2-5
CDR3nt: TGTGCCAGCTCCTACAAAGAGACCCAGTACTTC
CDR3aa: CASSYKETQYF

d_gene: NA
abundance: NA
v_gene: TRBV30
j_gene: TRBJ1-5
CDR3nt: TGTGCCTGGAGCGGAGCCAATCAGCCCCAGCATTTT
CDR3aa: CAWSGANQPQHF

d_gene: NA
abundance: NA
v_gene: TRBV2
j_gene: TRBJ1-2
CDR3nt: TGTGCCAGCAGTGATCCCGTTAACTATGGCTACACCTTC
CDR3aa: CASSDPVNYGYTF